One and the same sample provided the 30 T cell receptor beta chains below, sequenced in a study of blood T cells in healthy people across ages. Sample-barcoded 5' priming and a J-beta primer mix drove a second PCR of roughly 6 to 12 cycles. One entry per CDR3 protein results from TCRdb running MiXCR on the 5' RACE reads. The sample records 700,000 or so distinct CDR3 sequences, approximately 40% being singletons. Sequenced: blood. The receptors here all came from a man at least 80 years old in good health.

A note on this clonotype: At one of its ends the junction is not consistent with the germline gene, which may arise from a read error. The chain employs TRBV7-2 and TRBJ2-1; D uncertain. The CDR3 length is 16 residues. CDR1 is SGHTA and CDR2 is FQGNSA in the germline V gene. CDR3 DNA: TGTGCCAGCAGCTTCGCCAGGCGGAACTCCTACAGTGAGCAGTTCTTC. It yields the protein CASSFARRNSYSEQFF. The complete variable domain, with remaining parts taken from reference TRBV7-2 and TRBJ2-1, reads GAGVSQSPSNKVTEKGKDVELRCDPISGHTALYWYRQSLGQGLEFLIYFQGNSAPDKSGLPSDRFSAERTGGSVSTLTIQRTQQEDSAVYLCASSFARRNSYSEQFFGPGTRLTVL.

The chain joins TRBV29-1 to TRBJ1-1; D perhaps matches TRBD1 (5 bases). The V gene lost 3 bases and the J gene lost 10 bases, with 18 bases spanning the gap. The CDR3 runs 13 residues. Germline CDR1 SQVTM, CDR2 ANQGSEA. The CDR3 nucleotides read TGCAGCGTTGAGAGGACGGACCTCGGGGGAGCTTTCTTT. Translating it yields CSVERTDLGGAFF.

This clonotype has a single count. The chain uses TRBV27 and TRBJ2-2; 8 nucleotides align to TRBD1. The J segment lost 5 bases and the V segment lost 2 bases, leaving 7 bases of the junction unmatched. The length of the CDR3 is 16 residues. The germline V gene has CDR1 MNHEY and CDR2 SMNVEV (reference sequence). Here the CDR3 DNA reads TGTGCCAGCAGTTTAGGCAGGGGGCTTCGAACCGGGGAGCTGTTTTTT. Protein product: CASSLGRGLRTGELFF.

The chain links TRBV3-1 to TRBJ2-2; the match to TRBD1 covers 7 bases. Germline trimming cut 4 bases from V and 0 bases from J; bases unmatched to any gene: 5. The CDR3 is made up of 16 amino acids. The germline V gene encodes CDR1 LGHDT and CDR2 YNNKEL (reference sequence). As DNA, the CDR3 is TGTGCCAGCAGCCCCCTGCAGGGGGCGAACACCGGGGAGCTGTTTTTT. As protein: CASSPLQGANTGELFF.

This sequence joins TRBV5-1 and TRBJ1-1, with 7 bases that match TRBD1. This CDR3 is built from 14 residues. Per germline, CDR1 SGHRS and CDR2 YFSETQ. Germline trimming cut 0 bases from V and 6 bases from J; bases unmatched to any gene: 5. CDR3 in DNA: TGCGCCAGCAGCTTGGCGGCAGGGGGTTCTGAAGCTTTCTTT. Amino acids: CASSLAAGGSEAFF.

The gene calls are TRBV9 and TRBJ2-7; 7 positions match TRBD2. The CDR3 extends over 16 amino acids. Germline loops: CDR1 SGDLS, CDR2 YYNGEE. The V segment lost 0 bases and the J segment 5 bases; nucleotides outside the gene matches: 11. CDR3 coding DNA: TGTGCCAGCAGCGTAGTTGGGGAGGGAGGGTTTAACGAGCAGTACTTC. This sequence encodes CASSVVGEGGFNEQYF.

Regarding this clonotype: At one boundary the junction diverges from the germline segment, which might be a read error. V is TRBV13 and J is TRBJ2-6; possible D gene TRBD1, 5 bases. The CDR3 sequence is 13 residues long. CDR1 PRHDT and CDR2 FYEKMQ come from the germline V gene (reference sequence). CDR3 sequence: CASSPAGANVPTF. CDR3 DNA: TGTGCCAGCAGCCCGGCTGGGGCCAACGTCCCGACTTTC. Combining the CDR3 with reference TRBV13 and TRBJ2-6 gives the whole variable domain AAGVIQSPRHLIKEKRETATLKCYPIPRHDTVYWYQQGPGQDPQFLISFYEKMQSDKGSIPDRFSAQQFSDYHSELNMSSLELGDSALYFCASSPAGANVPTFGAGSRLTVL.

On this clonotype itself: This sequence may be a read error, since a much larger clone differs from it by one base. The rearrangement uses TRBV5-6 and TRBJ2-3; D not certain. CDR1 and CDR2 from the germline V gene are SGHDT and YYEEEE. This CDR3 region has 14 residues. In DNA, the CDR3 is TGTGCCAGCAGCTTGGGACTTGACACAAATACGCAGTATTTT. Encoded protein: CASSLGLDTNTQYF.

The sample holds many counts of this clonotype. The chain carries TRBV12-3 or TRBV12-4 and TRBJ2-5; either TRBD1 or TRBD2 may fit D (6 bases each). V dropped 5 bases and J dropped 5 bases, with 12 bases sitting between them. This CDR3 is 13 amino acids long. CDR3 loop: CASSKRGEETQYF. The CDR3 DNA sequence: TGTGCCAGCAGTAAAAGGGGGGAGGAGACCCAGTACTTC.

The DNA of the CDR3 is TGCAGCGGTGCACCGACAGGGATTCAAGAGACTCAGTACTTC. Protein product: CSGAPTGIQETQYF. The chain combines TRBV29-1 with TRBJ2-7; the match to TRBD1 covers 7 bases. CDR3 length equals 14 residues. The V segment lost 7 bases and the J segment 10 bases; nucleotides outside the gene matches: 19. Per germline, CDR1 SQVTM and CDR2 ANQGSEA.

The V call is TRBV7-8, the J call TRBJ2-3; 8 positions match TRBD2. The CDR3 sequence is 15 residues long. The ends lost 7 bases at V and 2 bases at J; junction bases unmatched: 8. Germline lookup yields CDR1 SGHVS and CDR2 FQNEAQ. Here the CDR3 reads CASTVFSGNTDTQYF. CDR3 sequence (DNA): TGTGCCAGCACCGTCTTTAGCGGGAACACAGATACGCAGTATTTT. The full variable domain, its missing parts supplied by reference TRBV7-8 and TRBJ2-3, is GAGVSQSPRYKVAKRGQDVALRCDPISGHVSLFWYQQALGQGPEFLTYFQNEAQLDKSGLPSDRFFAERPEGSVSTLKIQRTQQEDSAVYLCASTVFSGNTDTQYFGPGTRLTVL.

The V gene is TRBV6-2 or TRBV6-3, the J gene TRBJ2-5; D perhaps matches TRBD2 (5 bases). V lost 0 bases, J lost 1 base, and 9 bases lay in between. This CDR3 has 15 amino acids. The germline gives CDR1 MNHEY, CDR2 SVGEGT. The CDR3 DNA sequence: TGTGCCAGCAGTTACTCTGGGAGAGCCCAAGAGACCCAGTACTTC. Translated, it gives CASSYSGRAQETQYF.

About this clonotype itself: A much larger clone sits a single nucleotide away, making a read error possible. V and J are TRBV28 and TRBJ2-5, with 11 bases identical to TRBD1. Germline values: CDR1 MDHEN, CDR2 SYDVKM. CDR3 length: 13 residues. CDR3 bases: TGTGGAATAGGACAGGGGGCGGGAAATGAGCAGTACTTC. Encoded protein: CGIGQGAGNEQYF.

In regard to this clonotype: The junction differs from germline at one of its ends, possibly a read error. The rearrangement uses TRBV11-2 and TRBJ2-3; D tentatively fits TRBD1 or TRBD2 (5 bases each). CDR3 length equals 12 residues. Looked up from germline, CDR1 is SGHAT and CDR2 is FQNNGV. The CDR3 nucleotides are TGTGCCAGCAGCTTAGGGGGGTCTACGCGGTATTTT. It specifies CASSLGGSTRYF. Complete variable domain (other parts from reference TRBV11-2 and TRBJ2-3): EAGVAQSPRYKIIEKRQSVAFWCNPISGHATLYWYQQILGQGPKLLIQFQNNGVVDDSQLPKDRFSAERLKGVDSTLKIQPAKLEDSAVYLCASSLGGSTRYFGPGTRLTVL.

This clonotype was counted ten times or more. The V and J genes are TRBV7-2 and TRBJ2-7, with D perhaps being TRBD1 or TRBD2 (5 bases each). The CDR3 has 17 residues. Germline CDR1 SGHTA, CDR2 FQGNSA. Trimming removed 1 base at V and 3 bases at J, with 19 bases between. CDR3 nucleotides: TGTGCCAGCAGCTTAGAAGGCCGCCAGGGAGCCTTCTACGAGCAGTACTTC. Residues: CASSLEGRQGAFYEQYF.

The chain links TRBV6-2 or TRBV6-3 to TRBJ2-3; 7 bases agree with TRBD1. In germline, CDR1 is MNHEY, CDR2 SVGEGT. CDR3 length equals 17 residues. V dropped 4 bases and J dropped 5; count of bases not matched to a gene: 15. Here the CDR3 DNA reads TGTGCCAGCAGTTTTACCGAAAGCAGGGGGTATAGAGATACGCAGTATTTT. Translated, it gives CASSFTESRGYRDTQYF.

The table lists this clonotype with a few counts. This sequence joins TRBV11-2 and TRBJ2-7; tentatively, D is TRBD1 (5 bases). V lost 0 bases and J 6 bases, leaving 9 bases between the germline ends. Germline V gene lookup returns CDR1 SGHAT and CDR2 FQNNGV. CDR3 length equals 13 residues. The CDR3 region has the DNA TGTGCCAGCAGCTTAGATCGTCAGGGCGAGCAGTACTTC. It translates to CASSLDRQGEQYF.

This chain connects TRBV7-6 to TRBJ2-3; 12 nucleotides align to TRBD1. Germline trimming cut 5 bases from V and 4 bases from J; bases unmatched to any gene: 13. This CDR3 contains 18 residues. The germline V gene encodes CDR1 SGHVS and CDR2 FNYEAQ. The CDR3 DNA is TGTGCCAGCAGCGCGGGACAGGGGGCCGGGACTATACCAGATACGCAGTATTTT. Protein product: CASSAGQGAGTIPDTQYF.

V is TRBV28 and J is TRBJ2-7, with D unresolved. Germline V gene lookup returns CDR1 MDHEN and CDR2 SYDVKM. V was clipped by 6 bases and J by 4 bases, with 13 bases between them. The CDR3 length is 13 residues. The CDR3 bases are TGTGCCAGCAGCCTTGGCAGTGAGTACGAGCAGTACTTC. Its protein product is CASSLGSEYEQYF.

A word on this clonotype: Given a much more abundant clone one base away, this may be a read error. The chain uses TRBV7-3 and TRBJ2-2, with D perhaps TRBD1 (7 bases). V was cut by 7 bases and J by 1 base, with 13 bases left in between. Germline assignment: CDR1 SGHTA and CDR2 FQGTGA. The CDR3 contains 15 residues. CDR3 in DNA: TGTGCCAGCAATTCGGGGGACAGGAACACCGGGGAGCTGTTTTTT. Protein sequence: CASNSGDRNTGELFF.

This clonotype was seen more than once but under ten times. J is TRBJ2-4 and V is TRBV6-2 or TRBV6-3, with a possible D match to TRBD1 (5 bases). The J call may be in error: the DNA end matches TRBJ2-7 better. Germline-derived CDR1 and CDR2 are MNHEY and SVGEGT. The CDR3 loop spans 14 amino acids. CDR3: CASSSRVDFAEQYF. CDR3 nucleotides: TGTGCCAGCAGTAGCAGGGTTGATTTTGCCGAGCAGTACTTC.

The chain links TRBV28 to TRBJ2-1, with 9 bases fitting TRBD2. The V gene's germline CDR1 is MDHEN and CDR2 SYDVKM. Unmatched junction bases numbered 21, after V lost 4 bases and J lost 8 bases. The length of the CDR3 is 19 residues. CDR3 sequence (DNA): TGTGCCAGCAGTTCCCGTTTCATGACGACTAGCGGTGGTTGGGATGAGCAGTTCTTC. It specifies CASSSRFMTTSGGWDEQFF.

This chain joins TRBV19 and TRBJ1-4; D might be TRBD1 (5 bases). This CDR3 region has 16 residues. Trimming removed 7 bases from V and 3 bases from J, with 18 bases in between. CDR1 LNHDA and CDR2 SQIVND come from the germline V gene (reference sequence). In DNA, the CDR3 is TGTGCCAGTAAGCCCGCGACAGCTAAGTCTAATGAAAAACTGTTTTTT. It codes for CASKPATAKSNEKLFF.

This chain links TRBV20-1 with TRBJ2-3; a possible D gene is TRBD2 (6 bases). CDR1 and CDR2 (germline): DFQATT, SNEGSKA (reference sequence). Trimming left V 3 bases short and J 0 bases short, with 13 bases between. The CDR3 runs 15 residues. The CDR3 region has the DNA TGCAGTGCTAGTGACCGGGGGTCAAGCACAGATACGCAGTATTTT. Translated, it gives CSASDRGSSTDTQYF.

This clonotype was seen more than once but under ten times. The chain recombines TRBV29-1 with TRBJ1-2, with D perhaps TRBD1 (5 bases). The CDR3 has 14 residues. Germline lookup yields CDR1 SQVTM and CDR2 ANQGSEA. V dropped 1 base and J dropped 7 bases, with 16 bases sitting between them. Here the CDR3 DNA reads TGCAGCGTTGAAGGCCCCGGGGGGGTTTTTGGCTACACCTTC. It codes for CSVEGPGGVFGYTF.

The rearrangement uses TRBV13 and TRBJ2-5; D remains ambiguous. V shed 3 bases and J shed 11 bases, with 19 bases lying between them. This CDR3 is built from 14 residues. Germline lookup yields CDR1 PRHDT and CDR2 FYEKMQ (reference sequence). CDR3 loop: CASSFAAMYNEQYF. The CDR3 nucleotides read TGTGCCAGCAGCTTCGCGGCCATGTACAATGAGCAGTACTTC.

The chain is built from TRBV27 and TRBJ1-6, with a possible D match to TRBD1 (5 bases). V lost 2 bases and J 2 bases, leaving 7 bases between the germline ends. CDR3 length equals 15 residues. Germline-derived CDR1 and CDR2 are MNHEY and SMNVEV (reference sequence). CDR3 sequence reads: CASSLGGTYNSPLHF. As DNA, the CDR3 is TGTGCCAGCAGTTTAGGGGGGACCTATAATTCACCCCTCCACTTT.

CDR3 nucleotides: TGTGCCAGCCGGAGTAGCGGGAGCTCCTACGAGCAGTACTTC. Amino acid sequence: CASRSSGSSYEQYF. This chain connects TRBV6-2 or TRBV6-3 to TRBJ2-7; 9 bases agree with TRBD2. This CDR3 region has 14 residues. Germline CDR1 is MNHEY and CDR2 is SVGEGT. The junction had 5 bases not matched to a gene; V was cut back by 8 bases and J by 0 bases.

Regarding this clonotype: Just one base apart from a much larger clone, this may be a read error. The chain links TRBV19 to TRBJ2-5; TRBD2 matches 12 bases. The CDR3 sequence is 15 residues long. Germline lookup yields CDR1 LNHDA and CDR2 SQIVND (reference sequence). The ends lost 7 bases at V and 5 bases at J; junction bases unmatched: 8. The CDR3 DNA reads TGTGCCAGTATGCGGACTAGCGGGGTGCTGGAGACCCAGTACTTC. Translation gives CASMRTSGVLETQYF.

The table lists this clonotype with a few counts. This chain uses TRBV7-8 with TRBJ2-1; TRBD1 might be the D (6 bases). Germline-derived CDR1 and CDR2 are SGHVS and FQNEAQ. This CDR3 is 18 amino acids long. The V gene lost 1 base and the J gene lost 0 bases, with 16 bases spanning the gap. The CDR3 reads CASSLVGLQGSSYNEQFF. CDR3 DNA: TGTGCCAGCAGCTTAGTGGGCCTTCAGGGGAGCTCCTACAATGAGCAGTTCTTC.